This is a list of T cell receptor beta chains from one sample in a study of lymphopenia after photon versus proton radiotherapy. Assay: immunoSEQ multiplex PCR; the TCRdb copy retains only in-frame clones and omits some. The profile shows more than 60,000 clones, approximately 84% of them singletons. The sample consisted of peripheral blood, taken from a patient treated with photon-based radiotherapy. The source is a middle-aged man with gastric cancer. The CDR3 runs from the conserved cysteine through the conserved F or W. The D gene is left open where the match is weak. Size tells how often a clone was seen (once, few, many) or the class of an expanded clone, and some rows leave it out.

J: TRBJ1-6
V: TRBV6-5
D: -
size: -
DNA: TGTGCCAGCAGTTACTCGAGGGACACCGGGAGCCCCCTCCACTTT
CDR3: CASSYSRDTGSPLHF

J: TRBJ2-1
V: TRBV5-4
D: -
size: -
DNA: TGTGCCAGCAGCTTTGACAGGAACAATGAGCAGTTCTTC
CDR3: CASSFDRNNEQFF

J: TRBJ1-2
V: TRBV18
D: -
size: -
DNA: TGTGCCAGCTCCCAAAACCCCCCAATTCGAAACTCTAACGGCTACACCTTC
CDR3: CASSQNPPIRNSNGYTF

J: TRBJ1-1
V: TRBV18
D: -
size: once
DNA: TGTGCCAGCCAACAGGGCCTTGACACTGAAGCTTTCTTT
CDR3: CASQQGLDTEAFF

J: TRBJ2-7
V: TRBV30
D: TRBD2
size: once
DNA: TGTGCCTGGGGCAGGGAGGGCGAGCAGTACTTC
CDR3: CAWGREGEQYF

J: TRBJ2-2
V: TRBV7-3
D: -
size: -
DNA: TGTGCCAGCAGCTTACAGGGGTGGGGTGCGAACACCGGGGAGCTGTTTTTT
CDR3: CASSLQGWGANTGELFF

J: TRBJ1-4
V: TRBV7-9
D: -
size: -
DNA: TGTGCCAGCAGCTCCGACAGACTCGCAACTAATGAAAAACTGTTTTTT
CDR3: CASSSDRLATNEKLFF

J: TRBJ1-2
V: TRBV5-6
D: TRBD1
size: -
DNA: TGTGCCAGCAGCTTGGGAGGGACAGGGGAGGACTATGGCTACACCTTC
CDR3: CASSLGGTGEDYGYTF

J: TRBJ2-5
V: TRBV2
D: -
size: -
DNA: TGTGCCAGCAGTACCACAGGGCAGGAGACCCAGTACTTC
CDR3: CASSTTGQETQYF

J: TRBJ2-2
V: TRBV7-6
D: -
size: -
DNA: TGTGCCAGCAGCCTAATGACTGGGAACACCGGGGAGCTGTTTTTT
CDR3: CASSLMTGNTGELFF

J: TRBJ1-3
V: TRBV5-4
D: -
size: -
DNA: TGTGCCAGCAGCTTATCGGTGTCGGGGGACGGAAACACCATATATTTT
CDR3: CASSLSVSGDGNTIYF

J: TRBJ1-1
V: TRBV11-2
D: -
size: -
DNA: TGTGCCAGCAGCCCCCTGGGGAGCGCGGCTTTCTTT
CDR3: CASSPLGSAAFF

J: TRBJ1-2
V: TRBV30
D: -
size: -
DNA: TGTGCCTGGAGTCCCACGCCCGGCTACACCTTC
CDR3: CAWSPTPGYTF

J: TRBJ1-1
V: TRBV6-5
D: -
size: -
DNA: TGTGCCAGCAGTTTCAAACCCCAGGGCACTGAAGCTTTCTTT
CDR3: CASSFKPQGTEAFF

J: TRBJ1-1
V: TRBV5-4
D: -
size: -
DNA: TGTGCCAGCAGAGAGGCGATCAACCCCGCCGAGGCTTTCTTT
CDR3: CASREAINPAEAFF

J: TRBJ2-2
V: TRBV9
D: -
size: -
DNA: TGTGCCAGCAGCGTAAACCCAGGCAAAGGCAAATCCACCGGGGAGCTGTTTTTT
CDR3: CASSVNPGKGKSTGELFF

J: TRBJ2-7
V: TRBV7-2
D: -
size: -
DNA: TGTGCCAGCAGCTTATTTGGGGTCAGAGACTACGAGCAGTACTTC
CDR3: CASSLFGVRDYEQYF